This TCR beta chain was documented in a study of blood T cells in healthy people across ages. Study information: Capture by template switching was about one barcoded beta molecule per two T cells.

This clonotype turned up a few times. Its target is unknown. General study findings and limits: As age increased, TCR beta diversity per million T cells fell in a roughly linear fashion. Naive CD4+ cells and diversity were both higher in long-lived donors than in aged donors.

With a J-beta primer mix and a sample-barcoded 5' primer, a second PCR ran about 6 to 11 cycles. TCRdb re-analysed the 5' RACE reads in MiXCR, keeping a single row per CDR3 protein. The table has 1,500,000 or so distinct CDR3 sequences, approximately 43% seen once. Germline CDR1 and CDR2: SGHVS and FQNEAQ. The CDR3 runs 16 residues. V was pared by 2 bases and J by 3 bases, with 14 bases between. The sequence was obtained from a woman under 30 in good health. The sample was blood. The V and J genes are TRBV7-8 and TRBJ2-1; D may be TRBD2 (6 bases). The CDR3 spells CASSLRGTLLYNEQFF. The CDR3, as DNA: TGTGCCAGCAGCTTACGTGGGACTCTTCTCTACAATGAGCAGTTCTTC.